The rows below give T cell receptor beta chains drawn from one sample of a study of T-cell reconstitution after alpha-beta-depleted transplantation in children. TCRdb used MiXCR to reprocess the PCR reads, holding one entry per CDR3 protein. The table has approximately 800,000 distinct CDR3 sequences, 16% seen once. Material: PBMCs, mostly from graft donor cells, obtained 360 days after TCRalphabeta/CD19-depleted stem cell transplant. The receptors here all came from a male patient under 18 who had a stem cell transplant for acute lymphoblastic leukemia, so the T cells may come from the graft donor. Both conserved end residues are part of each CDR3. D genes are given only for firm matches. Size values are once, few and many counts, or a class for expanded clones, and some rows have none.

J | V | size | D | DNA | CDR3
TRBJ2-7 | TRBV11-2 | . | . | TGTGCCAGCAGCTTCCCTAGCGAAGTCTACGAGCAGTACTTC | CASSFPSEVYEQYF
TRBJ2-2 | TRBV4-1 | many | . | TGCGCCAGCAGCCAAGTACAGGTTTACACCGGGGAGCTGTTTTTT | CASSQVQVYTGELFF
TRBJ2-7 | TRBV12-3/TRBV12-4 | . | . | TGTGCCAGCAGCCCCGTCTCACAGGGTTCAAACACCTACGAGCAGTACTTC | CASSPVSQGSNTYEQYF
TRBJ1-1 | TRBV5-1 | . | . | TGCGCCAGCAGCTCCCGGACGGGTGTACACTACATGAACACTGAAGCTTTCTTT | CASSSRTGVHYMNTEAFF
TRBJ2-3 | TRBV16 | few | . | TGTGCCAGCAGCCAATCATGGCGGGTTACAGATACGCAGTATTTT | CASSQSWRVTDTQYF
TRBJ2-7 | TRBV12-3/TRBV12-4 | . | . | TGTGCCAGCAGCTTAACGACAGGCCCCTACGAGCAGTACTTC | CASSLTTGPYEQYF
TRBJ1-5 | TRBV2 | . | . | TGTGCCAGCAACCACGAACGATATAGCAATCAGCCCCAGCATTTT | CASNHERYSNQPQHF
TRBJ2-6 | TRBV29-1 | . | . | TGCAGCGTTGAGGCAGGATCCCTGGCTGGGGCCAACGTCCTGACTTTC | CSVEAGSLAGANVLTF
TRBJ2-2 | TRBV5-1 | few | . | TGCGCCAGCAGCTTGACCGCCGGGAACACCGGGGAGCTGTTTTTT | CASSLTAGNTGELFF
TRBJ2-2 | TRBV6-5 | many | TRBD2 | TGTGCCAGCAGTTACCTTGTAGCGGGACGCACCGGGGAGCTGTTTTTT | CASSYLVAGRTGELFF
TRBJ2-5 | TRBV24-1 | . | TRBD2 | TGTGCCACCAGTGAAAGCAAGGCTAGCGGGGACCAAGAGACCCAGTACTTC | CATSESKASGDQETQYF
TRBJ2-1 | TRBV5-1 | . | . | TGCGCCAGCAGCATCGGACCGAGCTCCTACAATGAGCAGTTCTTC | CASSIGPSSYNEQFF
TRBJ2-5 | TRBV12-3/TRBV12-4 | . | TRBD1 | TGTGCCAGCAACGTCCGGGACAGGGGGTCGTATGAGACCCAGTACTTC | CASNVRDRGSYETQYF
TRBJ2-1 | TRBV4-2 | . | . | TGTGCCAGCAGCCAAATAGGGACGCCCCGGCAGCAGTTCTTC | CASSQIGTPRQQFF
TRBJ2-7 | TRBV5-1 | few | TRBD1 | TGCGCCAGCAGCTTAGGGACAGGGTTCCACGAGCAGTACTTC | CASSLGTGFHEQYF
TRBJ2-2 | TRBV4-1 | many | . | TGCGCCAGCAGCCAAGCACAGGGCCTAACCGGGGAGCTGTTTTTT | CASSQAQGLTGELFF
TRBJ2-7 | TRBV4-1 | many | TRBD2 | TGCGCCAGCAGCCAACCGACTAGCGGGAGGGCGTACGAGCAGTACTTC | CASSQPTSGRAYEQYF
TRBJ2-5 | TRBV20-1 | many | . | TGCAGTGCTAGTCTGGGTCGCCAAGAGACCCAGTACTTC | CSASLGRQETQYF
TRBJ2-7 | TRBV20-1 | few | TRBD2 | TGCAGTGCTAGTGACCCCGGGGGGGCCCGGTCCTACGAGCAGTACTTC | CSASDPGGARSYEQYF
TRBJ2-1 | TRBV27 | many | . | TGTGCCGCCCGGGGTTACCTCAGAAATGAGCAGTTCTTC | CAARGYLRNEQFF
TRBJ2-2 | TRBV12-3/TRBV12-4 | . | . | TGTGCCAGCAGACGAGGGTCGAACACCGGGGAGCTGTTTTTT | CASRRGSNTGELFF
TRBJ1-2 | TRBV2 | few | . | TGTGCCAGCAAAGGGACGGTGTATGGCTACACCTTC | CASKGTVYGYTF
TRBJ1-1 | TRBV5-5 | . | TRBD1 | TGTGCCAGCAGCCGCCCCACAGGGGTGAACACTGAAGCTTTCTTT | CASSRPTGVNTEAFF
TRBJ1-1 | TRBV5-1 | . | TRBD1 | TGCGTCAGCAGCTACCAGGGGGCGAGCACTGAAGCTTTCTTT | CVSSYQGASTEAFF
TRBJ2-7 | TRBV29-1 | few | . | TGCAGCGCCGGGACGGGTAATCTCTACGAGCAGTACTTC | CSAGTGNLYEQYF
TRBJ2-3 | TRBV5-1 | . | TRBD2 | TGCGCCAGCACCTATGGGGGGGCAGATACGCAGTATTTT | CASTYGGADTQYF
TRBJ2-1 | TRBV6-5 | few | . | TGTGCCAGCAGTTACGACCCGGAATTCGGCAATGAGCAGTTCTTC | CASSYDPEFGNEQFF
TRBJ2-5 | TRBV4-1 | few | . | TGCGCCAGCAGCCAAGTCGGGTTAGCGCTTCAAGAGACCCAGTACTTC | CASSQVGLALQETQYF